Described below is a single T cell receptor (beta chain) sequence and its context. Antigen: not known. One base away lies a much larger clone, so this may be a sequencing read error. This entry comes from a study of blood T cells in healthy people across ages. Study-level points and caveats: Diversity figures based on one million T cells were deemed too low.

Through a sample-barcoded 5' primer and a J-beta primer mix, a second PCR was run for 7 to 11 cycles. A tag from a template-switch adaptor with 12 random nucleotides marked each cDNA molecule. TCRdb reprocessed the 5' RACE reads with MiXCR, giving one entry per CDR3 protein. The table has over a million distinct CDR3 sequences, approximately 59% seen once. The CDR3 length is 15 residues. CDR1 and CDR2 (germline): MNHEY, SVGEGT. Trimming at V came to 8 bases and at J to 8 bases, leaving 8 bases not matched to a gene. What was sequenced was blood. The chain couples TRBV6-2 or TRBV6-3 to TRBJ2-1; 14 bases map to TRBD2. The sequence derives from a man aged 18-30 years in good health. The CDR3 loop is CASGQGLAGVYEQFF. For the CDR3, the DNA is TGTGCCAGCGGTCAGGGACTAGCGGGAGTATATGAGCAGTTCTTC.